The clone carrying this T cell receptor (beta chain) occurred a few times. Its antigen is still unknown. Germline assignment: CDR1 KGHDR and CDR2 SFDVKD. CDR3 length: 15 amino acids. What was amplified from RNA transcripts were TCR beta CDR3 regions. HTBI primers were used for first-round RT-PCR of the TCR CDR3. TCRdb reprocessed the multiplex PCR reads with MiXCR, giving one entry per CDR3 protein. The sample has a few hundred thousand distinct CDR3 sequences, 15% to 19% seen once; the top ten hold around 7%. The data were taken from a study of T cells in Graves' hyperthyroidism and ophthalmopathy. Study-wide results and caveats: Ophthalmopathy got predicted by the model a median roughly 6.4 months before its onset. A model of 13 V-J pairs discriminated ophthalmopathy from stable hyperthyroidism.

Hyperthyroidism had been newly diagnosed in patients aged 18 to 65, and its duration was under 2 months. Sequenced sample: blood. The V gene is TRBV24-1, the J gene TRBJ2-6; 9 nucleotides align to TRBD1. This TCR was recovered from a woman aged 18 to 35 with Graves' hyperthyroidism. The CDR3, as DNA: TGTGCTGATCACAGGGGGCTGTCTGGGGCCAACGTCCTGACTTTC. This sequence encodes CADHRGLSGANVLTF.